Presented here are 21 T cell receptor beta chains from one specimen sequenced in a study of CD8+ T cells in alopecia areata listed by TCRdb under 2018. This specimen's time point label, per the study, means: less than five weeks on oral tofacitinib. The sample's treatment or condition label, in plain terms: oral pan-JAK inhibitor, 5-10 mg twice daily. Receptors were amplified or captured by the immunoSEQ multiplex PCR assay. For TCR sequencing, RNA was extracted from every sample and reverse transcribed into cDNA to serve as template. Drawn from immuneACCESS, this table holds only the in-frame rearrangements with V and J called that TCRdb kept. Clones are partly lost; checked studies trace under half to an unresolved V gene and leave the rest unexplained. Across this sample there are approximately 130,000 clones, with 61% seen only once. The leading ten clones occupy 5.7% of the sample. The sample consisted of CD4+ T cells sorted from blood, taken at week 4, from a patient treated with tofacitinib. The receptors come from a human donor with alopecia areata.

V gene TRBV30 combines with J gene TRBJ2-5; TRBD1 matches 9 bases. There are 19 residues in the CDR3. Germline loops: CDR1 GTSNPN, CDR2 SVGIG (reference sequence). Trimming removed 1 base from V and 5 bases from J; junction bases left unmatched: 20. CDR3 in DNA: TGTGCCTGGAGTGCAAAAGGACAGGGGCAGGGTGGCGGTTGGGAGACCCAGTACTTC. This sequence encodes CAWSAKGQGQGGGWETQYF.

The V gene is TRBV20-1, the J gene TRBJ2-3; perhaps TRBD2 as D (5 bases). The CDR3 is 10 residues long. Deletions cut 5 bases from V and 11 bases from J, with 11 bases between. Germline CDR1 reads DFQATT; CDR2 reads SNEGSKA (reference sequence). The CDR3 bases are TGCAGTGCTCGGGCTAGCCAGCAGTATTTT. Translating it yields CSARASQQYF.

The chain employs TRBV4-2 and TRBJ1-2, with 7 bases that match TRBD1. Germline V gives CDR1 LGHNA, CDR2 YNFKEQ. J gave up 1 base and V 0 bases, and 2 bases lay outside the gene matches. The CDR3 loop spans 15 amino acids. Here the CDR3 reads CASSQDRDSNYGYTF. The CDR3 nucleotides are TGTGCCAGCAGCCAAGACCGGGACAGTAACTATGGCTACACCTTC.

V usage is TRBV5-1 and J usage is TRBJ2-3, with 7 bases fitting TRBD1. The CDR3 length is 14 residues. J lost 0 bases, V lost 6 bases, and 4 bases had no gene match. The germline V gene has CDR1 SGHRS and CDR2 YFSETQ. In nucleotides, the CDR3 is TGCGCCAGCAACCCGGACAGGAGCACAGATACGCAGTATTTT. Protein: CASNPDRSTDTQYF. Full variable domain (remainder filled in from reference TRBV5-1 and TRBJ2-3): KAGVTQTPRYLIKTRGQQVTLSCSPISGHRSVSWYQQTPGQGLQFLFEYFSETQRNKGNFPGRFSGRQFSNSRSEMNVSTLELGDSALYLCASNPDRSTDTQYFGPGTRLTVL.

The J gene is TRBJ2-3, the V gene TRBV29-1, with D possibly being TRBD1 (6 bases). The CDR3 sequence is 13 residues long. CDR1 SQVTM and CDR2 ANQGSEA come from the germline V gene. Trimming removed 1 base from V and 1 base from J, with 6 bases in between. In DNA form, the CDR3 reads TGCAGCGTTGAAGGGACAGGCACAGATACGCAGTATTTT. Encoded protein: CSVEGTGTDTQYF.

This clone was found a few times. Within the sample, other DNA sequences also encode this same CDR3. This rearrangement joins TRBV6-5 to TRBJ1-1; D gene uncertain. Germline V CDR1 and CDR2: MNHEY, SVGAGI. V shed 4 bases and J shed 2 bases, with 2 bases lying between them. There are 11 residues in the CDR3. CDR3 sequence reads: CASSSNTEAFF. CDR3 nucleotide sequence: TGTGCCAGCAGTTCAAACACTGAAGCTTTCTTT.

This clone was detected only a few times. The rearrangement links TRBV29-1 to TRBJ1-1; weak D call: TRBD1 (6 bases). With 3 bases removed from V and 3 bases from J, the gap between germline ends came to 8 bases. Germline V gene data show CDR1 as SQVTM and CDR2 as ANQGSEA. CDR3 length: 12 residues. The CDR3 DNA reads TGCAGCGTTGATAACAGGGACACTGAAGCTTTCTTT. Translation: CSVDNRDTEAFF.

This clone appeared a few times. The V and J genes are TRBV29-1 and TRBJ2-7; possibly TRBD2 for D (6 bases). Per germline, CDR1 SQVTM and CDR2 ANQGSEA. The CDR3 is 13 amino acids. As DNA, the CDR3 is TGCACGGTTTCCCAGGGACTGGGCTACGAGCAGTACTTC. Its protein is CTVSQGLGYEQYF.

The chain couples TRBV7-2 to TRBJ1-1; 7 bases match TRBD1. V dropped 2 bases and J dropped 3; count of bases not matched to a gene: 3. Germline values: CDR1 SGHTA, CDR2 FQGNSA. This CDR3 region has 14 residues. DNA of the CDR3: TGTGCCAGCAGCTTACGACAGGGTTACACTGAAGCTTTCTTT. This gives the protein CASSLRQGYTEAFF.

This clone was recorded once. This chain connects TRBV29-1 to TRBJ1-2; D uncertain. The CDR3 sequence is 13 residues long. V shed 4 bases and J shed 0 bases, with 9 bases lying between them. Germline values: CDR1 SQVTM, CDR2 ANQGSEA. In DNA form, the CDR3 reads TGCAGCGTTGGGCAGAGGACTAACTATGGCTACACCTTC. This translates into CSVGQRTNYGYTF.

The chain employs TRBV29-1 and TRBJ1-1; D may be TRBD1 (5 bases). The germline gives CDR1 SQVTM, CDR2 ANQGSEA. Trimming stripped 3 bases from V and 6 bases from J, with 14 bases between. The CDR3 totals 13 residues. CDR3 in DNA: TGCAGCGTTGACCAGGGCTTTGGATCTGAAGCTTTCTTT. Amino acids: CSVDQGFGSEAFF. The full variable domain, in which reference TRBV29-1 and TRBJ1-1 provide the parts outside the CDR3, is SAVISQKPSRDICQRGTSLTIQCQVDSQVTMMFWYRQQPGQSLTLIATANQGSEATYESGFVIDKFPISRPNLTFSTLTVSNMSPEDSSIYLCSVDQGFGSEAFFGQGTRLTVV.

The chain employs TRBV6-5 and TRBJ2-3; D might be TRBD1 (6 bases). The length of the CDR3 is 15 residues. V was cut by 6 bases and J by 4 bases, with 17 bases left in between. Germline CDR1 reads MNHEY; CDR2 reads SVGAGI. The CDR3 sequence: CASSPGHRVPDTQYF. The CDR3 DNA is TGTGCCAGCAGCCCAGGTCACAGGGTTCCAGATACGCAGTATTTT.

This chain links TRBV2 with TRBJ1-2; D gene ambiguous. Per the germline V gene, CDR1 is SNHLY and CDR2 is FYNNEI. V was pared by 5 bases and J by 4 bases, with 11 bases between. This CDR3 region has 13 residues. CDR3 residues: CASSPEESYGYTF. The CDR3 nucleotides are TGTGCCAGCAGTCCAGAAGAGAGCTATGGCTACACCTTC.

The rearrangement joins TRBV9 to TRBJ2-7, with 10 bases matching TRBD2. Germline V gene data show CDR1 as SGDLS and CDR2 as YYNGEE. V lost 0 bases and J lost 0; bases outside the gene matches: 9. The CDR3 has 18 amino acids. The CDR3 region has the DNA TGTGCCAGCAGCGTAGGGCTAGCGGGGGCCCCGAGCTCCTACGAGCAGTACTTC. This gives the protein CASSVGLAGAPSSYEQYF.

The chain links TRBV4-1 to TRBJ2-3; D perhaps matches TRBD1 (6 bases). The CDR3 is 19 amino acids. V was clipped by 4 bases and J by 0 bases, with 23 bases between them. CDR1 is MGHRA and CDR2 is YSYEKL in the germline V gene. CDR3 DNA sequence: TGCGCCAGCAGCCGCACAACGGGGTTTAAGGGGGTTAGCACAGATACGCAGTATTTT. This encodes CASSRTTGFKGVSTDTQYF.

The genes are TRBV4-1 and TRBJ2-3, with 9 bases that match TRBD2. This CDR3 is 14 amino acids long. Germline V lookup: CDR1 MGHRA, CDR2 YSYEKL. Trimming cost V 4 bases and J 1 base; bases outside gene matches: 0. The CDR3 here is CASSRGGGTDTQYF. The CDR3 bases are TGCGCCAGCAGCCGCGGGGGGGGCACAGATACGCAGTATTTT.

The genes are TRBV5-4 and TRBJ1-5; D is possibly TRBD1 (6 bases). The germline V and J ends were trimmed by 0 bases and 0 bases, with 10 bases remaining between them. This CDR3 is built from 16 residues. Per germline, CDR1 SGHNT and CDR2 YYREEE (reference sequence). CDR3 protein: CASSLGGGRSNQPQHF. Written as DNA, the CDR3 is TGTGCCAGCAGCTTGGGAGGGGGGCGTAGCAATCAGCCCCAGCATTTT.

This clone appeared a single time. This rearrangement joins TRBV18 to TRBJ1-1, with D possibly TRBD1 on 6 matching bases. V was shortened by 1 base and J by 5 bases, with 11 bases between the two germline ends. This CDR3 is 14 amino acids long. CDR1 is KGHSH, CDR2 LQKENI, per germline. The CDR3 sequence: CASSPRGQNTEAFF. The CDR3 region has the DNA TGTGCCAGCTCACCACGGGGGCAGAATACTGAAGCTTTCTTT. The whole variable domain, remainder taken from reference TRBV18 and TRBJ1-1, is NAGVMQNPRHLVRRRGQEARLRCSPMKGHSHVYWYRQLPEEGLKFMVYLQKENIIDESGMPKERFSAEFPKEGPSILRIQQVVRGDSAAYFCASSPRGQNTEAFFGQGTRLTVV.

This rearrangement joins TRBV5-1 to TRBJ2-1; 8 nucleotides align to TRBD1. CDR1 is SGHRS, CDR2 YFSETQ, per germline. The CDR3 is 14 residues long. Trimming took 3 bases from V and 8 from J; bases not matched to a gene: 7. CDR3 residues: CASSWAGGGDEQFF. CDR3 sequence (DNA): TGCGCCAGCAGCTGGGCAGGGGGCGGGGATGAGCAGTTCTTC.

This clone has only a few counts. CDR3 residues: CASRIRGGTGELFF. CDR3 nucleotides: TGTGCCAGCAGAATTAGGGGGGGCACCGGGGAGCTGTTTTTT. J is TRBJ2-2 and V is TRBV11-2; tentative D call: TRBD2 (7 bases). V lost 6 bases to trimming and J lost 4 bases, with 12 bases between them. Germline CDR1 is SGHAT and CDR2 is FQNNGV. This CDR3 region has 14 residues.

The chain has TRBV30 and TRBJ2-1; tentative D call: TRBD1 (6 bases). V lost 3 bases and J 5 bases, leaving 8 bases between the germline ends. The CDR3 covers 12 residues. Germline V lookup: CDR1 GTSNPN, CDR2 SVGIG (reference sequence). In DNA, the CDR3 is TGTGCCTGGAGGCGACAGGACAATGAGCAGTTCTTC. Encoded protein: CAWRRQDNEQFF.